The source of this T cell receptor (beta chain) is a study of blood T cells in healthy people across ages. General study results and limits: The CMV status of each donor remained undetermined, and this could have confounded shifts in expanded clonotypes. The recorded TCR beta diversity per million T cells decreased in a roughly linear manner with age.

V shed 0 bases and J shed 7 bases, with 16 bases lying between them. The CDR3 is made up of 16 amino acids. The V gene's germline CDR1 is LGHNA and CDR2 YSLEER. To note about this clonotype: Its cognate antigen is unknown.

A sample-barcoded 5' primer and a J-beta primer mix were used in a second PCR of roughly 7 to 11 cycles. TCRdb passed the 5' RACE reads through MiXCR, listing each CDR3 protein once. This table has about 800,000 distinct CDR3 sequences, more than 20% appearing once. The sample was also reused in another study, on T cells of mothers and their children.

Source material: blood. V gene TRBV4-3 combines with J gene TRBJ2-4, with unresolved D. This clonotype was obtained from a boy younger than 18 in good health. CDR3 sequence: CASSQDDTPLGNIQYF. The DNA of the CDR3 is TGCGCCAGCAGCCAAGATGACACACCCCTAGGGAACATTCAGTACTTC.